This note documents a single TCR beta chain sequence. Its antigen is still unknown. The sample originates from a study of cytomegalovirus exposure and HLA in healthy donors. General study findings and limits: Association of a missense DCLRE1C variant with TCR beta V- and J-gene trimming was reported in a later analysis. Of the V segments, some could not be distinguished, including TRBV6-2 and TRBV6-3, and were excluded.

Germline CDR1 reads MNHEY; CDR2 reads SMNVEV (reference sequence). The CDR3 loop spans 14 amino acids. Trimming took off 3 bases at V and 2 bases at J, with 8 bases between the two ends. Use of 60 Vbeta and 13 Jbeta primers characterized the PCR. Assay used: immunoSEQ multiplex PCR; TCRdb lists only in-frame clones, some missing. Of 200,000 or so clones in the sample, about 81% were seen once. This clonotype was sampled from a young woman in good health and CMV-seropositive. V is TRBV27 and J is TRBJ2-4; D might be TRBD2 (5 bases). Input material: PBMCs. The CDR3 region is CASSFYGTKNIQYF. Here the CDR3 DNA reads TGTGCCAGCAGTTTCTACGGGACCAAAAACATTCAGTACTTC.